This T cell receptor beta chain was retrieved from a study of T cells in Graves' hyperthyroidism and ophthalmopathy (dated by TCRdb to the late 2010s). Background on the whole study: Peripheral blood samples were taken at the time of initial diagnosis, prior to any treatment. Prospective prediction of ophthalmopathy was tested in an independent validation cohort of some 19 hyperthyroidism patients and some 17 patients who later progressed to ophthalmopathy. In over five Graves' hyperthyroidism patients, the study also compared T-cell repertoires from thyroid tissue with T-cell repertoires from blood. The paper reports TCR Vbeta CDR3 sequencing of roughly 140 peripheral blood samples: around 41 ophthalmopathy, roughly 80 hyperthyroidism and roughly 17 progressor patients. The roughly 90 discovery patients were divided at random into training and test sets in a 7:3 ratio. Following sampling, methimazole starting at 30 mg daily was given to hyperthyroidism patients, and high-dose intravenous methylprednisolone was given to ophthalmopathy patients. A discovery cohort of about a hundred patients, roughly 45 with Graves' ophthalmopathy and fewer than 65 with stable Graves' hyperthyroidism, was used to find distinguishing TCR V-J signatures. Overall study outcomes, separate from this receptor: Sample size was not statistically predetermined, and investigators were not blinded to group allocation. In cross-validation, a model built on a 13 V-J signature told ophthalmopathy apart from stable hyperthyroidism with approximately 91% sensitivity and 81% to 82% specificity, and in testing the same model reached 80%/75%. During validation, the model predicted progression to ophthalmopathy a median of about 5.9 months ahead of onset, with roughly 65% sensitivity and 72.22% specificity. Most expanded thyroid clonotypes (frequency above 0.001) were also detected in blood, suggesting blood repertoires may reflect thyroid immune responses.

Of note for this clonotype: Its antigen has not been determined. Base qualities are not at hand, and no much larger clone is one base apart.

Amplification of TCR beta CDR3 regions was carried out from RNA transcripts. For the first round of RT-PCR on the TCR CDR3, the HTBI primer set was used together with the Qiagen OneStep RT-PCR kit. Libraries were constructed in a second round of multiplex PCR, after which size selection and purification were performed. Libraries were sequenced paired-end with 100 bp reads on an Illumina HiSeq2000. For the original study's pipeline: SOAPnuke was used to process the raw data, removing reads that contained adapters or uncalled bases, had a mean Phred below 15, or lacked an exact match to the constant primer or identifier. High-quality paired reads were merged using COPE v1.2.5, and each unique nucleotide sequence was defined as a clonotype. MiTCR v1.1 was used to align the clonotypes against IMGT TRBV, TRBD and TRBJ reference segments. The analysis was restricted to V-J combinations with a frequency above 0.0001, which together covered 99.2% of the repertoires. The TCS score was defined as the ratio of F50 (clonal expansion) to E x V (chaos), calculated using BLOSUM62-based TCRdist between CDR3 peptides within each V-J. Welch's t-statistics and random forest reduced several hundred V-J features to 10 to 15, which were used in a naive Bayes classifier (R e1071). The public sequencing data were trimmed at Q25 with fastp and processed into clonotypes with MiXCR by TCRdb, which kept only in-frame beta chains. Every CDR3 protein is listed once, alongside the most common genes and DNA of its rows. These V and J calls are TCRdb output, not the study's own analysis. In this sample the table shows hundreds of thousands of distinct CDR3 sequences, less than 25% of which occur a single time. The ten largest make up roughly a third of the sample.

The cysteine opens and the phenylalanine closes a CDR3 of 14 amino acids. Only the CDR3 DNA is retained, 42 bases long and in frame from the first base. The junction carries 14 bases between V and J, which are trimmed by 4 bases and 6 bases respectively. From the germline V gene, CDR1 is SGHTA and CDR2 is FQGNSA. In the ophthalmopathy patients, disease was moderately to severely active, with a Clinical Activity Score of 3 or more, a NOSPECS grade of 4 or more, and a duration of less than 3 months. The study excluded patients with uncontrolled infections, other autoimmune diseases, pregnancy or lactation. Diagnoses relied on clinical symptoms, serum thyroxine and TRAb, thyroid ultrasound and orbital computed tomography. Ficoll-Paque density gradient centrifugation was used to isolate PBMCs from approximately 10 ml of fresh peripheral blood. Total RNA was extracted using Trizol reagent, and RNA quality was assessed on an Agilent 2100 Bioanalyzer.

The sample was blood. The sequence was obtained from a man aged 25-45 years with Graves' ophthalmopathy. The V and J genes are TRBV7-2 and TRBJ2-3; no D gene is confidently identified. The DNA sequence reads TGTGCCAGCAGCTCCACCCCCCCGGTTGATACGCAGTATTTT. Translated, it gives CASSSTPPVDTQYF. With all but the CDR3 taken from the reference TRBV7-2 and TRBJ2-3 genes, the full variable domain is: GAGVSQSPSNKVTEKGKDVELRCDPISGHTALYWYRQSLGQGLEFLIYFQGNSAPDKSGLPSDRFSAERTGGSVSTLTIQRTQQEDSAVYLCASSSTPPVDTQYFGPGTRLTVL.